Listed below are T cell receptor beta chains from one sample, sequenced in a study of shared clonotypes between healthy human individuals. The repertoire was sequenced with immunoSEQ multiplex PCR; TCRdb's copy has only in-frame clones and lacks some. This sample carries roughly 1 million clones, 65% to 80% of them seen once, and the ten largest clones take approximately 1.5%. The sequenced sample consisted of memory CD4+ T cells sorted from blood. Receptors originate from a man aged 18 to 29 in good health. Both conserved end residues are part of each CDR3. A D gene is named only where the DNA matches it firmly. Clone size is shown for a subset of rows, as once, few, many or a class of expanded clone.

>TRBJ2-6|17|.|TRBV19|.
TGTGCCAGTAGTTCACAATACTCCCTCACTGGGGCCAACGTCCTGACTTTC
CASSSQYSLTGANVLTF
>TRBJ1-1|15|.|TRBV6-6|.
TGTGCCAGCAGTAAATCGGACGGCATGAACACTGAAGCTTTCTTT
CASSKSDGMNTEAFF
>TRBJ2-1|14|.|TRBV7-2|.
TGTGCCAGCAGCTCGAAGGGTACTTACAATGAGCAGTTCTTC
CASSSKGTYNEQFF
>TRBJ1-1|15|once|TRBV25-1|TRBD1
TGTGCCAGCAGTCACGGGGACAGGAGGAACACTGAAGCTTTCTTT
CASSHGDRRNTEAFF
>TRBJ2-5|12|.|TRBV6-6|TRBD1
TGTGCTGTGACAGGGTTTGGAGAGACCCAGTACTTC
CAVTGFGETQYF
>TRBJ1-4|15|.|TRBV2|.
TGTGCCAGCAGTGGGGGTCTGGGGCTGGGTGAAAAACTGTTTTTT
CASSGGLGLGEKLFF
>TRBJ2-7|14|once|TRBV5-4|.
TGTGCCAGCAGCTTGCTGACACGAAACTACGAGCAGTACTTC
CASSLLTRNYEQYF
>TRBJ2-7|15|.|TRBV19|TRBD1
TGTGCCAGTAGTAACCCGGGACAGGGAGTAGTCGAGCAGTACTTC
CASSNPGQGVVEQYF
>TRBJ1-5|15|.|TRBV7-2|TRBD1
TGTGCCAGCAGCTCCGGACAGGGAAAGGGACAGCCCCAGCATTTT
CASSSGQGKGQPQHF
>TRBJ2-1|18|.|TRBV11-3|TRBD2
TGTGCCAGCAGCCCCGGGACTAGCGCCTTTAACCCCTACAATGAGCAGTTCTTC
CASSPGTSAFNPYNEQFF
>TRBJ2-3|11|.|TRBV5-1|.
TGCGCCAGCAGCTTGTTGGATACGCAGTATTTT
CASSLLDTQYF
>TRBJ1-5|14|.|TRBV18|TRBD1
TGTGCCAGCTCATCGACAGGGGGAGGGCAGCCCCAGCATTTT
CASSSTGGGQPQHF
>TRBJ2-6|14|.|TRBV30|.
TGTGCCTGGGGGGTTGGTTCTGGGGCCAACGTCCTGACTTTC
CAWGVGSGANVLTF
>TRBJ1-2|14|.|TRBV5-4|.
TGTGCCAGCAGCGTCGACGGGACACCTTATGGCTACACCTTC
CASSVDGTPYGYTF
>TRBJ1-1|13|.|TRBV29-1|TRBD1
TGCAGCGTTGAACAGGGGGTGGTTACTGAAGTTTTCTTT
CSVEQGVVTEVFF
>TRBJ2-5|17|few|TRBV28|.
TGTGCCACGTTAGGGGTGAAGGGACAAGACCTACAAGAGACCCAGTACTTC
CATLGVKGQDLQETQYF
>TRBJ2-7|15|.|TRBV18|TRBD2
TGTGCCAGCTCACCACTTTCTAGCGGATTCTACGAGCAGTACTTC
CASSPLSSGFYEQYF
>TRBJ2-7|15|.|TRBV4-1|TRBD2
TGCGCCAGCAGCCGCGGGCACAGCGGGACCTACGAGCAGTACTTC
CASSRGHSGTYEQYF
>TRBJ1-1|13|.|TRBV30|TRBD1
TGTGCCTGGAGCCCAGCAGGGGGCCCTGAAGCTTTCTTT
CAWSPAGGPEAFF
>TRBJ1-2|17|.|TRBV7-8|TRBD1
TGTGCCAGCAGCCAAGGACAGGGGGCTCAAGCTAACTATGGCTACACCTTC
CASSQGQGAQANYGYTF
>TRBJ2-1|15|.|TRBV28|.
TGTGCCAGCACCTACTCAGACAGGAGATTCGGTGAGCAGTTCTTC
CASTYSDRRFGEQFF
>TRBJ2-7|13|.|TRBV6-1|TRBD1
TGTGCCAGCAGGACAGGGGGCCTGCGGGAGCAGTACTTC
CASRTGGLREQYF
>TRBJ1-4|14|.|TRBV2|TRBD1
TGTGCCAGCGGCAGACAGGGTCTACGAGAAAAACTGTTTTTT
CASGRQGLREKLFF
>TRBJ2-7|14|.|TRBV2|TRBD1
TGTGCCAGCAGTACAGACAGGGTCTCCTACGAGCAGTACTTC
CASSTDRVSYEQYF
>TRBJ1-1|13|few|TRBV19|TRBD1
TGTGCCAGTGCCGGACAGGGAGAGGCTGAAGCTTTCTTT
CASAGQGEAEAFF
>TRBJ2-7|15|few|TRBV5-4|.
TGTGCCAGCAGCTTGGGAGGGGGAGGGTCCTACGAGCAGTACTTC
CASSLGGGGSYEQYF
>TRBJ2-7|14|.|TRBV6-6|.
TGTGCCAGCAAGGTGGCAGGGCGTGACTACGAGCAGTACTTC
CASKVAGRDYEQYF
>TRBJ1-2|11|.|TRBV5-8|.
TGTGCCAGCAGCTTGAACTATGGCTACACCTTC
CASSLNYGYTF
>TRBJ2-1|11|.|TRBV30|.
TGTGCTCACAGGGCCTACAATGAGCAGTTCTTC
CAHRAYNEQFF
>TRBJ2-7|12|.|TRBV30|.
TGTGCCTGGAGTGCCCGGCGCTACGAGCAGTACTTC
CAWSARRYEQYF
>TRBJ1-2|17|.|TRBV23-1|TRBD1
TGCGCCAGCACCTACGTCCGGACAGGGGATCCTAACTATGGCTACACCTTC
CASTYVRTGDPNYGYTF
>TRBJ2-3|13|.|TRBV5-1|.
TGCGCCAGCAGCTTTCAGGGGTCAGATACGCAGTATTTT
CASSFQGSDTQYF
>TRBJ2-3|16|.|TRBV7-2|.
TGTGCCAGCAGCTTAGCGGGGATAGCGGGCACAGATACGCAGTATTTT
CASSLAGIAGTDTQYF
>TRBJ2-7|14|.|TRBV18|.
TGTGCCAGCTCACCACCGGGCAGAGCCTACGAGCAGTACTTC
CASSPPGRAYEQYF
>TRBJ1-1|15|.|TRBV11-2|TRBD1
TGTGCCAGCAGCTTTTTGGACAGGGGGCAAACTGAAGCTTTCTTT
CASSFLDRGQTEAFF
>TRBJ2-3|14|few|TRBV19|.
TGTGCCAGTAGTATGGGTACTAGCACAGATACGCAGTATTTT
CASSMGTSTDTQYF
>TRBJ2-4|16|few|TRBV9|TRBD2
TGTGCCAGCAGCGGGGGACTAGCGGGAGGGATAAACATTCAGTACTTC
CASSGGLAGGINIQYF
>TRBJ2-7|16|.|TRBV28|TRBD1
TGTGCCAGCAGTCCCACCGGGACAGGGAGATCCGGCGAGCAGTACTTC
CASSPTGTGRSGEQYF
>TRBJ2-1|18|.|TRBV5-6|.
TGTGCCAGCAGCTCGCCGCGGTGGTTTGGCACCGATTACAATGAGCAGTTCTTC
CASSSPRWFGTDYNEQFF
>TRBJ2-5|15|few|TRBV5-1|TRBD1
TGCGCCAGCAGCTCCCGGACAGGCGATGAGGGGACCCAGTACTTC
CASSSRTGDEGTQYF
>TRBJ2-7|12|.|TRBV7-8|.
TGTGCCAGCAGCTTACGCAGGGACGAGCAGTACTTC
CASSLRRDEQYF
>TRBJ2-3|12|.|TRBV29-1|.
TGCAGCTACATTTCGCACATAGATACGCAGTATTTT
CSYISHIDTQYF
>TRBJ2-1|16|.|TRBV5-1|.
TGCGCCAGCAGCGGCGGACAGGGAGGGGCCTGGGATGAGCAGTTCTTC
CASSGGQGGAWDEQFF
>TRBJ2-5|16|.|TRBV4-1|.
TGCGCCAGCAGCCAACCCCTTTCAGGGCGGAAAGAGACCCAGTACTTC
CASSQPLSGRKETQYF
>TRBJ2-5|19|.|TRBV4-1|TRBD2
TGCGCCAGCAGCCAAGGATTACGAGGAGCGGGAGCGTACCAGGAGACCCAGTACTTC
CASSQGLRGAGAYQETQYF
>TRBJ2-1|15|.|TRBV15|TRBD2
TGTGCCACCAGCAGAGATGGGCGAGCGGGAAGTGAGCAGTTCTTC
CATSRDGRAGSEQFF
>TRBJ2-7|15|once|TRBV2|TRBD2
TGTGCCAGCTTACTTTCCGGGACTAGCATCGACGAGCAGTACTTC
CASLLSGTSIDEQYF
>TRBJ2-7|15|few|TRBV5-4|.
TGTGCCAGCAGCTTGAACGGGGGAATAAACTACGAGCAGTACTTC
CASSLNGGINYEQYF
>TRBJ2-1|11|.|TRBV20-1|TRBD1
TGCAGTGCGGGGACAGGGTATGAGCAGTTCTTC
CSAGTGYEQFF
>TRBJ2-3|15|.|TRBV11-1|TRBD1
TGTGCCAGCAGCCCGGGACAGGGGGTGTCAGATACGCAGTATTTT
CASSPGQGVSDTQYF
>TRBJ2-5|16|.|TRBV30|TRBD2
TGTGCCTGGAGTGTGGGACTAGCTGAAGGGGAAGAGACCCAGTACTTC
CAWSVGLAEGEETQYF
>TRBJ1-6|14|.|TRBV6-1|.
TGTGCCAGTCCGCGAAGCACCTATAATTCACCCCTCCACTTT
CASPRSTYNSPLHF
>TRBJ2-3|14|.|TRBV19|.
TGTGCCAGTAGTCCAGCCCCTAGGACAGATACGCAGTATTTT
CASSPAPRTDTQYF
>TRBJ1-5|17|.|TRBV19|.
TGTGCCAGTAACCAAGCACGAGGTGGGACCGACAATCAGCCCCAGCATTTT
CASNQARGGTDNQPQHF
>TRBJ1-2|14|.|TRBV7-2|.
TGTGCCAGCAGCTCTCTCACCGAGGGGTATGGCTACACCTTC
CASSSLTEGYGYTF
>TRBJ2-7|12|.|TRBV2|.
TGTGCCAGCAGCCGGGAAACCTACGAGCAGTACTTC
CASSRETYEQYF